A selection of T cell receptor beta chains follows, all from one sample in a study of T cell repertoires in cytomegalovirus infection. TCRdb ran MiXCR on the reads and lists one entry per CDR3 protein. The sample lists more than 150,000 distinct CDR3 sequences; about 21% were seen once. Sequencing used PBMCs. These receptors were taken from a human donor in good health (CMV status not recorded). Some clones in this sample may be carry-over from other donors' samples. The conserved cysteine and the conserved F or W are not part of the CDR3 here.

V,J,CDR3
TRBV19,TRBJ2-7,ASRPGTGYEQY
TRBV6-1,TRBJ1-5,ASSEAWGRDLGQPQH
TRBV19,TRBJ1-3,ASSIPLNSGNTIY
TRBV5-4,TRBJ2-1,ASSLEGQGADNEQF
TRBV10-3,TRBJ2-5,AISELRGAQETQY
TRBV10-3,TRBJ1-4,AISESVVQGGEKLF
TRBV5-1,TRBJ2-1,ASSLAPARQGLYNEQF
TRBV6-1,TRBJ2-1,ASSQAGGPSNEQF
TRBV28,TRBJ2-3,ASSSRGRAGGDTQY
TRBV20-1,TRBJ2-1,SALPGPGGNEQF
TRBV11-3,TRBJ1-2,ASSLDPTPV
TRBV11-2,TRBJ1-6,ASSRGDRGISSLH
TRBV6-6,TRBJ2-1,ASSYQDRDGNEQF
TRBV30,TRBJ1-6,AWSVTGGSPLH
TRBV3-1,TRBJ1-6,ASSRSTGTYNSPLH
TRBV10-3,TRBJ2-7,AISEVYEQY
TRBV7-9,TRBJ2-2,ASSPLTSETNTGELF
TRBV7-9,TRBJ1-1,ASSGGPVAPAGAF
TRBV6-2/TRBV6-3,TRBJ1-5,ASSGQGAGQPQH
TRBV14,TRBJ2-1,ASSHLGTSGANEQF
TRBV28,TRBJ1-5,ASSLFGQGLSVPQH
TRBV20-1,TRBJ2-7,SARVGQGYEQY
TRBV5-4,TRBJ2-3,ASSFSARRSTDTQY
TRBV5-5,TRBJ1-1,ASSSGGMVSSTEAF
TRBV24-1,TRBJ1-1,ATSGFPNTEAF
TRBV7-2,TRBJ1-4,ASSSRRGNEKLF
TRBV11-2,TRBJ2-7,ASSFPGTGFYEQY
TRBV7-3,TRBJ2-2,ASSRGLAGTGELF
TRBV7-3,TRBJ1-2,ASSPGGTRVSGYT
TRBV19,TRBJ2-5,ASSIAATSTETQY
TRBV30,TRBJ1-4,ACVAWEESEKLF
TRBV19,TRBJ1-2,ASSISNGLGYT
TRBV25-1,TRBJ2-5,ASSDPSAGGGETQY
TRBV25-1,TRBJ1-1,ASSEGSGVSAEAF